The 4 T cell receptor beta chains below all came from one sample that was sequenced in a study of shared clonotypes between healthy human individuals. Here immunoSEQ multiplex PCR was the method, and the copy in TCRdb shows in-frame clones only, minus some. The sample holds some 2.1 million clones, approximately 95% seen once. Sequencing was carried out using naive CD4+ T cells sorted from blood. Subset: CD45RA+ positively selected. The receptor set was obtained from a man between 18 and 35 years old in good health.

The rearrangement links TRBV11-2 to TRBJ2-7; D possibly corresponds to TRBD1 (5 bases). V was clipped by 5 bases and J by 6 bases, with 14 bases between them. Germline loops: CDR1 SGHAT, CDR2 FQNNGV. The CDR3 spans 13 residues. The chain's CDR3 is CASSEGAVGEQYF. The CDR3 nucleotides are TGTGCCAGCAGCGAAGGGGCAGTCGGCGAGCAGTACTTC.

This sequence joins TRBV2 and TRBJ2-1, with 14 bases fitting TRBD2. The trim removed 7 bases at V and 7 bases at J, leaving 12 bases unmatched. The CDR3 is made up of 17 amino acids. Germline CDR1 SNHLY, CDR2 FYNNEI. CDR3 sequence: CASKPTSGGAKRNEQFF. Here the CDR3 DNA reads TGTGCCAGCAAACCGACTAGCGGGGGGGCCAAGAGGAATGAGCAGTTCTTC.

The rearrangement joins TRBV6-1 to TRBJ1-4; D gene unclear. Per the germline V gene, CDR1 is MNHNS and CDR2 is SASEGT. V lost 6 bases and J 4 bases, leaving 6 bases between the germline ends. This CDR3 comprises 12 residues. CDR3 protein: CASRTVNEKLFF. In DNA form, the CDR3 reads TGTGCCAGCAGAACAGTTAATGAAAAACTGTTTTTT.

The chain recombines TRBV6-5 with TRBJ2-7, with 13 bases lining up with TRBD2. V was clipped by 5 bases and J by 6 bases; unmatched bases: 7. The germline CDR1 and CDR2 sequences are MNHEY and SVGAGI. The CDR3 is 15 amino acids. CDR3 coding DNA: TGTGCCAGCAGTCCATCACTAGCGGGAGGGCGCGAGCAGTACTTC. This translates into CASSPSLAGGREQYF.